This passage covers 8 T cell receptor beta chains from one sample sequenced in a study of CD8+CD57+ T cells in acquired aplastic anemia. The patients chosen for sequencing had shown expansion of CD8+CD57+ cells (detected by flow cytometry). It was genomic DNA that served as the template for profiling TCR beta VDJ and CDR3. TCRdb re-derived calls from the reads in MiXCR, one entry per CDR3 protein. The sample holds about half a million distinct CDR3 sequences, roughly 34% seen once. Sequences were obtained from sorted CD4+, CD8+, or CD8+CD57+ T cells (not recorded which) from PBMCs. Receptor source: a human donor with aplastic anemia.

This clonotype was detected once. The CDR3 nucleotides are TGTGCCAGCAGCCCCCCGACAGGGACGAACACCGGGGAGCTGTTTTTT. Translation: CASSPPTGTNTGELFF. The chain uses TRBV7-3 and TRBJ2-2; 7 nucleotides align to TRBD1. This CDR3 has 16 residues. Germline V gene sequence: CDR1 SGHTA, CDR2 FQGTGA. V shed 5 bases and J 0 bases; nucleotides not matched to a gene: 6.

This clonotype was found a few times. This chain connects TRBV19 to TRBJ2-1, with 7 nucleotides matching TRBD2. CDR1 is LNHDA and CDR2 is SQIVND in the germline V gene (reference sequence). V gave up 5 bases and J gave up 6 bases; unmatched junction bases: 7. The CDR3 totals 14 residues. For the CDR3, the DNA is TGTGCCAGTAGTTCGGCGGGAGAAACCAATGAGCAGTTCTTC. Its protein product is CASSSAGETNEQFF.

This clonotype was found many times. This sequence joins TRBV10-3 and TRBJ2-1, with 9 bases aligning to TRBD1. The CDR3 is 15 amino acids. V shed 2 bases, J shed 8 bases, and the junction held 7 bases outside the gene matches. Germline CDR1 and CDR2: ENHRY and SYGVKD. The CDR3 reads CAISENTGGGDEQFF. CDR3 sequence (DNA): TGTGCCATCAGTGAGAATACAGGGGGCGGGGATGAGCAGTTCTTC.

This chain joins TRBV15 and TRBJ2-5, with 7 bases identical to TRBD2. V shed 1 base, J shed 2 bases, and the junction held 4 bases outside the gene matches. The V gene's germline CDR1 is LNHNV and CDR2 YYDKDF (reference sequence). The CDR3 loop spans 15 amino acids. The CDR3 bases are TGTGCCACCAGCAGAGTGACAGCGGGACAAGAGACCCAGTACTTC. Translation: CATSRVTAGQETQYF.

A few counts support this clonotype. The rearrangement links TRBV29-1 to TRBJ2-1, with TRBD2 matching over 13 bases. Germline CDR1 reads SQVTM; CDR2 reads ANQGSEA. The CDR3 loop spans 12 amino acids. V dropped 7 bases and J dropped 9; count of bases not matched to a gene: 3. This CDR3 is CSAGTSGVEQFF. DNA of the CDR3: TGCAGCGCCGGGACTAGCGGGGTTGAGCAGTTCTTC.

The chain uses TRBV20-1 and TRBJ2-7; a possible D gene is TRBD1 (5 bases). V lost 0 bases and J lost 3, with 15 bases in between. This CDR3 is 15 amino acids long. Germline V gene data show CDR1 as DFQATT and CDR2 as SNEGSKA (reference sequence). The CDR3 coding sequence is TGCAGTGCTAGAGAATCGGGCAGGGTTAACTACGAGCAGTACTTC. Translated, it gives CSARESGRVNYEQYF.

This clonotype has ten or more counts. The chain couples TRBV15 to TRBJ2-3; D unresolved. CDR3 size: 13 residues. With 0 bases removed from V and 11 bases from J, the gap between germline ends came to 12 bases. Per germline, CDR1 LNHNV and CDR2 YYDKDF (reference sequence). The CDR3 coding sequence is TGTGCCACCAGCAGAGACAGTCGCCTTTGGCAGTATTTT. Its protein product is CATSRDSRLWQYF.

Details on this clonotype: A read error may explain this, as a much larger clone is one base away. V usage is TRBV20-1 and J usage is TRBJ1-6; maybe TRBD1 (6 bases). The CDR3 totals 15 residues. The V gene's germline CDR1 is DFQATT and CDR2 SNEGSKA (reference sequence). Here the CDR3 DNA reads TGCAGTGCTAGAGCTTCTGGGGGCGGCAATTCATCCCTCCACTTT. The encoded protein is CSARASGGGNSSLHF.